The sequence of this T cell receptor (beta chain) was determined in a study of T cell changes during pregnancy in multiple sclerosis. CDR1 GTSNPN and CDR2 SVGIG come from the germline V gene (reference sequence). V was cut by 2 bases and J by 7 bases, with 6 bases left in between. This CDR3 spans 11 amino acids. Generated by immunoSEQ multiplex PCR, the TCRdb table keeps only in-frame clones and is missing some. The table shows approximately 11,000 clones, with about 93% occurring only once. The sequences come from CD4+ T cells from peripheral blood mononuclear cells, collected before pregnancy. The chain recombines TRBV30 with TRBJ2-1; no reliable D call. The TCR comes from a female donor with multiple sclerosis, enrolled in a pregnancy study. DNA of the CDR3: TGTGCCTGGAGTTGCGGAAATGAGCAGTTCTTC. Encoded protein: CAWSCGNEQFF.